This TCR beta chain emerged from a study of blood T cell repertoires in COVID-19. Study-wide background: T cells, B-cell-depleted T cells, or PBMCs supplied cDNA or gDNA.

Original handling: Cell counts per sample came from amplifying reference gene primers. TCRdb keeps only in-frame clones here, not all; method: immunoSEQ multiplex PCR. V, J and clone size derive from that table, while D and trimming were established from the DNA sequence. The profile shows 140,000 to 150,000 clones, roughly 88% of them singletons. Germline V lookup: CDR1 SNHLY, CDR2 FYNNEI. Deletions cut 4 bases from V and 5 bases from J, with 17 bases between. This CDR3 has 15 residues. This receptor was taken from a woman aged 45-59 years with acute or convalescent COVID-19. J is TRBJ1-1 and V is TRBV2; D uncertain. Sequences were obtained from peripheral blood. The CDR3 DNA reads TGTGCCAGCAGTGGGGGAGGGAGGTCGGGAACTGAAGCTTTCTTT. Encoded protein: CASSGGGRSGTEAFF.